A single sample gave rise to the 18 T cell receptor beta chains below, sequenced in a study of cytomegalovirus exposure and HLA in healthy donors. The protocol was immunoSEQ multiplex PCR, while the TCRdb copy is restricted to in-frame clones and leaves out a portion. This sample carries over 150,000 clones, roughly 85% of them seen once, and the ten largest clones take roughly 15%. Sequenced: PBMCs. Receptors were obtained from a man aged 18 to 30 in good health and CMV-seropositive.

This clone was counted many times. This chain links TRBV19 with TRBJ2-3, with 7 bases that match TRBD2. Germline lookup yields CDR1 LNHDA and CDR2 SQIVND (reference sequence). Trimming at V came to 4 bases and at J to 4 bases, leaving 5 bases not matched to a gene. This CDR3 comprises 14 residues. The CDR3 sequence: CASSSGGGSDTQYF. The CDR3 DNA is TGTGCCAGTAGTAGCGGGGGAGGTTCAGATACGCAGTATTTT.

The chain couples TRBV28 to TRBJ2-7, with D unclear. CDR3 length: 13 residues. Trimming pared 4 bases from V and 2 bases from J, leaving 9 bases between. Germline CDR1 MDHEN, CDR2 SYDVKM. The CDR3 DNA follows: TGTGCCAGCAGTTCTGCCGCGACCTACGAGCAGTACTTC. Translated, it gives CASSSAATYEQYF.

The chain joins TRBV28 to TRBJ2-3, with TRBD1 as a possible D gene (5 bases). Germline V gene sequence: CDR1 MDHEN, CDR2 SYDVKM. The CDR3 has 14 amino acids. Trimming stripped 6 bases from V and 5 bases from J, with 15 bases between. The CDR3, as DNA: TGTGCCAGCAGCGGCCGAGCAGGGCGAGATACGCAGTATTTT. It is translated as CASSGRAGRDTQYF.

This clone appeared once. The DNA of the CDR3 is TGTGCCAGCAGTTTAGGTTCAGGGATCGGGAAACTGTTTTTT. Amino acids: CASSLGSGIGKLFF. The J gene is TRBJ1-4, the V gene TRBV27, with D tentatively TRBD1 (5 bases). V gave up 2 bases and J gave up 11 bases, with 15 bases separating them. CDR3 size: 14 residues. Germline V gene sequence: CDR1 MNHEY, CDR2 SMNVEV (reference sequence).

CDR3 in amino acids: CASRSADSSSYEQYF. The CDR3 DNA follows: TGTGCCAGCCGCTCCGCGGACAGTTCCTCCTACGAGCAGTACTTC. This sequence joins TRBV6-5 and TRBJ2-7, with TRBD1 as a possible D gene (6 bases). Germline V gives CDR1 MNHEY, CDR2 SVGAGI. The V end lost 8 bases, the J end lost 0 bases, and 17 bases lay between the germline ends. The CDR3 is made up of 15 amino acids.

This chain uses TRBV2 with TRBJ2-7; TRBD2 aligns across 8 bases. J was trimmed by 6 bases and V by 8 bases; bases with no gene match: 9. The CDR3 has 13 residues. Germline-derived CDR1 and CDR2 are SNHLY and FYNNEI. The CDR3 sequence: CASRRGGALEQYF. The CDR3 nucleotides are TGTGCCAGCCGTCGGGGGGGGGCCCTCGAGCAGTACTTC.

This chain links TRBV30 with TRBJ2-2; TRBD2 aligns across 11 bases. The J segment lost 5 bases and the V segment lost 2 bases, leaving 4 bases of the junction unmatched. The CDR3 is made up of 15 amino acids. The germline V gene encodes CDR1 GTSNPN and CDR2 SVGIG (reference sequence). The CDR3 nucleotides are TGTGCCTGGAGTTCTAGCGGGAGGAGGACCGGGGAGCTGTTTTTT. This sequence encodes CAWSSSGRRTGELFF.

In this sample, this clone turned up once. The chain links TRBV9 to TRBJ2-3, with 8 bases lining up with TRBD1. V dropped 0 bases and J dropped 6; count of bases not matched to a gene: 3. Germline V gene sequence: CDR1 SGDLS, CDR2 YYNGEE. This CDR3 contains 14 residues. Here the CDR3 DNA reads TGTGCCAGCAGCGTAGGTCAGGGGGCGGATACGCAGTATTTT. This translates into CASSVGQGADTQYF.

This chain joins TRBV2 and TRBJ2-5; D is possibly TRBD2 (6 bases). CDR3 length equals 17 residues. Germline-derived CDR1 and CDR2 are SNHLY and FYNNEI. The germline V and J ends were trimmed by 1 base and 5 bases, with 20 bases remaining between them. CDR3 in DNA: TGTGCCAGCAGTGAAGATAAGTCACGGGGGTATTGGGAGACCCAGTACTTC. Amino acid sequence: CASSEDKSRGYWETQYF.

This clone was picked up one time. The chain has TRBV11-2 and TRBJ2-7, with D hard to call. CDR3 length: 11 residues. From germline, CDR1 is SGHAT and CDR2 FQNNGV. Trimming removed 5 bases from V and 4 bases from J, with 6 bases in between. The CDR3 sequence: CASSTYYEQYF. The CDR3 DNA reads TGTGCCAGCAGCACCTATTACGAGCAGTACTTC. The full variable domain, completed using reference TRBV11-2 and TRBJ2-7, is EAGVAQSPRYKIIEKRQSVAFWCNPISGHATLYWYQQILGQGPKLLIQFQNNGVVDDSQLPKDRFSAERLKGVDSTLKIQPAKLEDSAVYLCASSTYYEQYFGPGTRLTVT.

The rearrangement uses TRBV27 and TRBJ1-5, with 8 bases aligning to TRBD1. V was clipped by 3 bases and J by 5 bases; unmatched bases: 6. From germline, CDR1 is MNHEY and CDR2 SMNVEV (reference sequence). The CDR3 length is 15 residues. The CDR3 coding sequence is TGTGCCAGCAGTTTGGGGGACAGGCGTTATCAGCCCCAGCATTTT. This codes for CASSLGDRRYQPQHF.

V gene TRBV11-2 combines with J gene TRBJ1-2; 7 bases line up with TRBD1. Germline V gene data show CDR1 as SGHAT and CDR2 as FQNNGV. V shed 5 bases, J shed 9 bases, and the junction held 15 bases outside the gene matches. The CDR3 is 15 residues long. The CDR3 nucleotides read TGTGCCAGCAGCCCCCTAAGAGACAGGGTTTTCAGCTACACCTTC. Its protein is CASSPLRDRVFSYTF.

The chain couples TRBV7-9 to TRBJ2-2, with 13 bases identical to TRBD2. This CDR3 has 19 residues. Unmatched junction bases numbered 9, after V lost 3 bases and J lost 2 bases. CDR1 and CDR2 from the germline V gene are SEHNR and FQNEAQ (reference sequence). The DNA for the CDR3 is TGTGCCAGCAGCTTCGCCCCGGGACTAGCGGGATCTAACACCGGGGAGCTGTTTTTT. This gives the protein CASSFAPGLAGSNTGELFF.

V gene TRBV5-1 combines with J gene TRBJ2-6; 7 positions match TRBD1. The CDR3 sequence is 16 residues long. Germline V gene data show CDR1 as SGHRS and CDR2 as YFSETQ. V was pared by 4 bases and J by 0 bases, with 4 bases of the junction left unmatched. CDR3: CASSRTGSSGANVLTF. The CDR3 coding sequence is TGCGCCAGCAGCCGGACAGGAAGCTCTGGGGCCAACGTCCTGACTTTC.

This rearrangement joins TRBV30 to TRBJ2-7, with D unresolved. The ends were cut back, 7 bases at V and 3 bases at J, with 13 bases in the middle. Germline V lookup: CDR1 GTSNPN, CDR2 SVGIG (reference sequence). This CDR3 is built from 12 residues. Here the CDR3 DNA reads TGTGCCTCTTCACAGACCCGCTACGAGCAGTACTTC. It yields the protein CASSQTRYEQYF.

The chain links TRBV7-6 to TRBJ1-6; 7 nucleotides match TRBD1. The CDR3 spans 19 residues. The germline CDR1 and CDR2 sequences are SGHVS and FNYEAQ. With V trimmed by 3 bases and J by 9 bases, 20 bases remained unmatched. CDR3 bases: TGTGCCAGCAGCTTTCGAGTGGGTAGGGGGCCAAACGACGGTTCACCCCTCCACTTT. It yields the protein CASSFRVGRGPNDGSPLHF.

The chain carries TRBV2 and TRBJ1-4; 9 nucleotides align to TRBD1. The CDR3 spans 15 residues. The trim removed 1 base at V and 7 bases at J, leaving 4 bases unmatched. The germline V gene has CDR1 SNHLY and CDR2 FYNNEI. CDR3 amino acids: CASSEVGTGSEKLFF. The CDR3 DNA reads as TGTGCCAGCAGTGAAGTGGGGACAGGGAGTGAAAAACTGTTTTTT. Based on the CDR3 plus reference TRBV2 and TRBJ1-4, the full variable domain is EPEVTQTPSHQVTQMGQEVILRCVPISNHLYFYWYRQILGQKVEFLVSFYNNEISEKSEIFDDQFSVERPDGSNFTLKIRSTKLEDSAMYFCASSEVGTGSEKLFFGSGTQLSVL.

The chain employs TRBV5-1 and TRBJ1-1; the match to TRBD1 covers 9 bases. Germline values: CDR1 SGHRS, CDR2 YFSETQ. V shed 8 bases, J shed 0 bases, and the junction held 8 bases outside the gene matches. The CDR3 spans 15 residues. In DNA form, the CDR3 reads TGCGCCAGTGGACAGGGGATTTCCATGAACACTGAAGCTTTCTTT. Protein: CASGQGISMNTEAFF.